This T cell receptor (beta chain) was captured by sequencing in a study of T cells expressing NK-cell markers. TCRdb re-called the 5' RACE reads and catalogs CDR3 proteins one per entry, DNA excluded. The sample has 350,000 to 450,000 distinct CDR3 sequences. The CDR3 extends over 13 amino acids. The germline gives CDR1 SGHVS, CDR2 FQNEAQ. Sequenced input: blood T cells: a sorted CD56 or NKG2C T cell subset, CD4+ or CD8+ T cells, or bulk PBMC T cells (not recorded which). The chain combines TRBV7-8 with TRBJ1-2. The TCR was taken from a man aged 18 to 69 in good health. This CDR3 is CASSFLNHYGYTF.